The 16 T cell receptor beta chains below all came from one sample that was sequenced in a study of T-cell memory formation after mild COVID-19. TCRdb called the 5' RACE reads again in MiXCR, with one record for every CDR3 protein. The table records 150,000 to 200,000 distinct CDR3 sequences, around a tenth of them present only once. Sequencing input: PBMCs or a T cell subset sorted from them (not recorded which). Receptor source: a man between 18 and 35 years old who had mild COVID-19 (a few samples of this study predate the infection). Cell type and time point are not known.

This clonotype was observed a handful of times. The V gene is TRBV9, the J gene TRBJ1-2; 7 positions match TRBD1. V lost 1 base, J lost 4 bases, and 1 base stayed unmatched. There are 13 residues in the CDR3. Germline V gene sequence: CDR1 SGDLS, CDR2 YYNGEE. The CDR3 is CASSVQGGYGYTF. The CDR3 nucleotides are TGTGCCAGCAGCGTACAGGGGGGCTATGGCTACACCTTC.

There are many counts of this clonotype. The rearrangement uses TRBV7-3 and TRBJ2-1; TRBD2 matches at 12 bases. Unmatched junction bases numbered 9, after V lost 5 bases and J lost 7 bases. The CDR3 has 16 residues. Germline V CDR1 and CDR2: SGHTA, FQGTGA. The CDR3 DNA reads TGTGCCAGCAGCGGATCTAGCGGGGGGGTGGAGAATGAGCAGTTCTTC. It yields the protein CASSGSSGGVENEQFF.

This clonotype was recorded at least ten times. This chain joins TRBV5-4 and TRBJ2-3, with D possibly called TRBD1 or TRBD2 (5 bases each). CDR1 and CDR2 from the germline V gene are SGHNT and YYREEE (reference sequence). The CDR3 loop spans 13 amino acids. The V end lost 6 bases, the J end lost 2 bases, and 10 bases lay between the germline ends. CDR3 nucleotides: TGTGCCAGCACCCCGGGGCCCACAGATACGCAGTATTTT. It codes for CASTPGPTDTQYF.

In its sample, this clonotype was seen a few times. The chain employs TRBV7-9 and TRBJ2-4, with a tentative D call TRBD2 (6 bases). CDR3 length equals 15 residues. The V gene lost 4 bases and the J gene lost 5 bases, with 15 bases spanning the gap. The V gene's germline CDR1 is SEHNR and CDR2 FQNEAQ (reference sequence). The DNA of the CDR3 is TGTGCCAGCAGCTCTAGGAGGGGCCGGGAAAACATTCAGTACTTC. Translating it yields CASSSRRGRENIQYF.

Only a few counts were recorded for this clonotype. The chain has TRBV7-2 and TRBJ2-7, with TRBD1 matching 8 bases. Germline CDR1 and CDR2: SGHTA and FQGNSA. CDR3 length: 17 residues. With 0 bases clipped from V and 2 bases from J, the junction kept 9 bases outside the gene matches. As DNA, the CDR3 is TGTGCCAGCAGCTTAGCGTCAGGGGGCGCGATCGCCTACGAGCAGTACGTC. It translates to CASSLASGGAIAYEQYV.

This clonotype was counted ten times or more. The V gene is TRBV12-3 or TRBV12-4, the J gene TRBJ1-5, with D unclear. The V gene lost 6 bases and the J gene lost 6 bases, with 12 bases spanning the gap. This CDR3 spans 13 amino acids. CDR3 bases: TGTGCCAGCAGGCAATCAGTGGTTCAGCCCCAGCATTTT. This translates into CASRQSVVQPQHF.

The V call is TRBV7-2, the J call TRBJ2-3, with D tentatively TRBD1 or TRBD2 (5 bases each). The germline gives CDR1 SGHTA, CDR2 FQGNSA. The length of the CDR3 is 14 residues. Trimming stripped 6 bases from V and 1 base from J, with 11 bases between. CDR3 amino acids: CASRRDRRTDTQYF. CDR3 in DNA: TGTGCCAGCAGAAGGGACCGCCGCACAGATACGCAGTATTTT.

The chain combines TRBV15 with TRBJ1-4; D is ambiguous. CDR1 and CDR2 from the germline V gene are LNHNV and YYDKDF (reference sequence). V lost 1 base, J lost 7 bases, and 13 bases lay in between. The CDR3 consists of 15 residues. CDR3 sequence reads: CATSRVFGSSEKLFF. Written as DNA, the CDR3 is TGTGCCACCAGCAGAGTATTTGGGAGTAGTGAAAAACTGTTTTTT.

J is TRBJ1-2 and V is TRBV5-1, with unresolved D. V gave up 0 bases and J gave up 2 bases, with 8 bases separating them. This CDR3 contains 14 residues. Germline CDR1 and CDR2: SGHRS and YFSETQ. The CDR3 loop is CASSLASRNYGYTF. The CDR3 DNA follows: TGCGCCAGCAGCTTGGCCAGCAGGAACTATGGCTACACCTTC.

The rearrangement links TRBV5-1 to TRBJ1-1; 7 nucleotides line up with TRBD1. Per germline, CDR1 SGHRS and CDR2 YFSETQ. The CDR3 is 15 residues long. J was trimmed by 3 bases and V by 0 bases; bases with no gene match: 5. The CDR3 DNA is TGCGCCAGCAGCTTGGCCACACAGGGGTACACTGAAGCTTTCTTT. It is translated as CASSLATQGYTEAFF.

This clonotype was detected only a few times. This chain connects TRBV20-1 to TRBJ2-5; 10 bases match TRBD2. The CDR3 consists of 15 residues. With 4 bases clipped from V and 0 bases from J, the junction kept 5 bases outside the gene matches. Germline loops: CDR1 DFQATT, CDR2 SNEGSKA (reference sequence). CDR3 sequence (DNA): TGCAGTGCTACCGGACTAGCGGAGAACCAAGAGACCCAGTACTTC. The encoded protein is CSATGLAENQETQYF.

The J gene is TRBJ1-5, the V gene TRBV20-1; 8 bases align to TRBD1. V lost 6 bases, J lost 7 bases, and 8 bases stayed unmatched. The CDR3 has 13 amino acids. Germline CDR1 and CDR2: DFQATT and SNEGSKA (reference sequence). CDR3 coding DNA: TGCAGTGCCATTCAGGGGGCGCGACAGCCCCAGCATTTT. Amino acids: CSAIQGARQPQHF.

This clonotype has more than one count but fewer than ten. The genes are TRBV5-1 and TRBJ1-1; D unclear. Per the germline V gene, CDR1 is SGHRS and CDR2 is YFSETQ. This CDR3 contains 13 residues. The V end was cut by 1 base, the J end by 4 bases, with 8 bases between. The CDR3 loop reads CASSLSLSTEAFF. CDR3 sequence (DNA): TGCGCCAGCAGCTTGAGTCTGTCCACTGAAGCTTTCTTT.

The CDR3 DNA follows: TGTGCCAGCTCACCACTATCCAGCTCCCCTGAAGCTTTCTTT. Protein: CASSPLSSSPEAFF. The V and J genes are TRBV18 and TRBJ1-1; no clear D. The V gene's germline CDR1 is KGHSH and CDR2 LQKENI. The V and J ends lost 1 base and 6 bases respectively, with 12 bases between them. CDR3 size: 14 residues.

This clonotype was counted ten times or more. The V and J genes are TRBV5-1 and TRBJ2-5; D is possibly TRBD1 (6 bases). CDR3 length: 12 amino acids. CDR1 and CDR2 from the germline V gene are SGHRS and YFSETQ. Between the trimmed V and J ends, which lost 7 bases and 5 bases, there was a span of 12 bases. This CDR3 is CASGTGLETQYF. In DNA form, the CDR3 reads TGCGCCAGCGGCACAGGGCTGGAGACCCAGTACTTC.

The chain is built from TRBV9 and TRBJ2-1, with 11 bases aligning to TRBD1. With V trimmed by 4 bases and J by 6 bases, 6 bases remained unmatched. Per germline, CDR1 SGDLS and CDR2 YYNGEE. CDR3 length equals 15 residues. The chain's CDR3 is CASSFTGQGGNEQFF. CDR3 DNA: TGTGCCAGCAGCTTCACGGGACAGGGGGGCAATGAGCAGTTCTTC.